Listed here is a single T cell receptor (beta chain). Its antigen is undetermined. The entry originates in a study of cytomegalovirus exposure and HLA in healthy donors. PCR primers comprised 60 Vbeta and 13 Jbeta primers. Authors' analysis steps: Later reanalysis found around 84 million unique TCR beta chains, some 10 million of them shared. Here immunoSEQ multiplex PCR was the method, and the copy in TCRdb shows in-frame clones only, minus some. V, J and clone size were drawn from that table, and D and trimming were deduced from the DNA. The repertoire has some 150,000 clones, 75% to 85% of them found once; the top ten carry over 8.5%. Study-wide points: Reportedly, a later analysis found an Asian-associated ancestry cluster had fewer N-insertions than the roughly 670-donor mean.

Germline loops: CDR1 SGHAT, CDR2 FQNNGV. V shed 4 bases and J shed 5 bases, with 5 bases lying between them. The CDR3 has 11 amino acids. The sequenced sample consisted of PBMCs. The origin of this receptor is a man aged 50-59 years in good health and CMV-seropositive. The chain combines TRBV11-2 with TRBJ2-5; TRBD2 is a possible D gene (5 bases). The CDR3 loop is CASSSGETQYF. The CDR3 coding sequence is TGTGCCAGCAGCTCGGGGGAGACCCAGTACTTC.